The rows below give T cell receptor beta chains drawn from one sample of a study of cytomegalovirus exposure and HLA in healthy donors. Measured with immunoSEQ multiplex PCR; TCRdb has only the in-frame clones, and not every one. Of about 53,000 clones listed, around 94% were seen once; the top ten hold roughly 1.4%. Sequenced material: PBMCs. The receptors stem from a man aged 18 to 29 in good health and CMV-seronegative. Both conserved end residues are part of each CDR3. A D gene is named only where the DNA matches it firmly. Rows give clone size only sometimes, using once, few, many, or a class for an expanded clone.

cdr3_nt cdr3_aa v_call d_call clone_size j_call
TGTGCCAGCAGTCCCCCGGGACTAGCTACCGGGGAGCTGTTTTTT CASSPPGLATGELFF TRBV28 TRBD2 once TRBJ2-2
TGCAGCGGGCTCACAGATACGCAGTATTTT CSGLTDTQYF TRBV29-1 - - TRBJ2-3
TGTGCCAGCAGCTTGCAGCGACTAGACAATGAGCAGTTCTTC CASSLQRLDNEQFF TRBV5-4 - - TRBJ2-1
TGTGCCAGCAGTTCCCGGGGCGGGACTAGCGGGAACAGGGAGACCCAGTACTTC CASSSRGGTSGNRETQYF TRBV7-2 TRBD2 - TRBJ2-5
TGTGCCTCCCTGGACAGGGTGTACGAGCAGTACTTC CASLDRVYEQYF TRBV6-1 TRBD1 few TRBJ2-7
TGTGCCAGCTCACCACCGGGGAGCTCCTACGAGCAGTACTTC CASSPPGSSYEQYF TRBV18 - few TRBJ2-7
TGTGCCTCACGGGGGTACCTCTCTGGAAACACCATATATTTT CASRGYLSGNTIYF TRBV19 - - TRBJ1-3
TGCGCCAGCAGCCCCGAAGCGATGAGCGGTAATGAGCAGTTCTTC CASSPEAMSGNEQFF TRBV5-1 - - TRBJ2-1
TGTGCCAGCAGCCTTAGCGTACATGAGCAGTTCTTC CASSLSVHEQFF TRBV11-2 - - TRBJ2-1
TGTGCCAGCAGAACGGGGTCCTACGAGCAGTACTTC CASRTGSYEQYF TRBV25-1 - - TRBJ2-7
TGCGCCAGCAGCCAAGAAGACAGGGAACGCGAAAAACTGTTTTTT CASSQEDREREKLFF TRBV4-1 TRBD1 - TRBJ1-4
TGTGCCGCAGCGGCAGGGGGGCCTGGGGCCAAAAACATTCAGTACTTC CAAAAGGPGAKNIQYF TRBV27 - - TRBJ2-4
TGTGCCAGCAGTCCAGGGGACAGGGTCTACGAGCAGTACTTC CASSPGDRVYEQYF TRBV27 TRBD1 - TRBJ2-7
TGCGCCAGCAGCCCCTTAGCGGGAGCTGCTGGGGCCAACGTCCTGACTTTC CASSPLAGAAGANVLTF TRBV5-1 TRBD2 once TRBJ2-6
TGCGCCAGCAGCCCGACCAGGGAAAAAGAGACCCAGTACTTC CASSPTREKETQYF TRBV4-1 - - TRBJ2-5
TGTGCCAGCAGTTACTCAAGGAGTCCGGACACTGAAGCTTTCTTT CASSYSRSPDTEAFF TRBV6-5 - - TRBJ1-1
TGCGCCAGCAGCGGGGCTGTTGCCTACGAGCAGTACTTC CASSGAVAYEQYF TRBV5-1 - - TRBJ2-7
TGTGCCAGCAGCTTAGGTCCAGGGGTGAACTATGGCTACACCTTC CASSLGPGVNYGYTF TRBV11-2 - once TRBJ1-2
TGCGCCAGCAGCTTGGGGCAGGCAACCGAGCAGTACTTC CASSLGQATEQYF TRBV5-1 - - TRBJ2-7
TGTGCCAGCAGCTTAGCCGGTCTGAACACTGAAGCTTTCTTT CASSLAGLNTEAFF TRBV11-1 - - TRBJ1-1
TGTGCCTGGAGCCCTGGGACAATGGGGGGGGAAAAACTGTTTTTT CAWSPGTMGGEKLFF TRBV30 - - TRBJ1-4
TGCAGCGTTGAACAGGGGGCGGGTAGGACCGGGGAGCTGTTTTTT CSVEQGAGRTGELFF TRBV29-1 TRBD1 - TRBJ2-2
TGTGCCAGCAGCAACTTGGGGGTTGGAGGGAGAATAGCCAAAAACATTCAGTACTTC CASSNLGVGGRIAKNIQYF TRBV5-4 - - TRBJ2-4
TGTGCCAGCAGTTGGGGCCGGGATCAGCCCCAGCATTTT CASSWGRDQPQHF TRBV6-1 - - TRBJ1-5
TGTGCCAGCAGTTTAGTGGGCAGTTCTTCCTACGAGCAGTACTTC CASSLVGSSSYEQYF TRBV28 - - TRBJ2-7
TGTGCCAGCAGTTACGGGGGACAGGGTATCGAGCAGTACTTC CASSYGGQGIEQYF TRBV6-5 TRBD1 - TRBJ2-7
TGCGCCAGCAGCTTGGAAGGGGGCCCGGACACCGGGGAGCTGTTTTTT CASSLEGGPDTGELFF TRBV5-1 TRBD1 - TRBJ2-2
TGCGCCAGCAGCTTGGGACGGGACTACGAGCAGTACTTC CASSLGRDYEQYF TRBV5-1 - - TRBJ2-7
TGTGCCAGTGGCGGGGACTATAGCAATCAGCCCCAGCATTTT CASGGDYSNQPQHF TRBV19 - - TRBJ1-5
TGTGCCAGCACCTCAGCGGGGATCTCCTATGGCTACACCTTC CASTSAGISYGYTF TRBV28 - - TRBJ1-2
TGTGCCAGCAGACATGGGACAGGGAAAGACTATGGCTACACCTTC CASRHGTGKDYGYTF TRBV5-4 TRBD1 - TRBJ1-2
TGTGCCAGCAGCCCTACTAGCGGGAGCGCTGAGCAGTTCTTC CASSPTSGSAEQFF TRBV9 TRBD2 - TRBJ2-1
TGCGCCAGCAGCTTGGATTGGGACAGGCCCTACGGCTACACCTTC CASSLDWDRPYGYTF TRBV5-1 TRBD1 - TRBJ1-2
TGTGCCAGCTCACCCTCGACAGGGGCAATGAACACTGAAGCTTTCTTT CASSPSTGAMNTEAFF TRBV18 TRBD1 - TRBJ1-1
TGTGCCAGCAGCCCCTTAGCGGAGGAGCAGTTCTTC CASSPLAEEQFF TRBV5-4 - - TRBJ2-1
TGTGCCTGGGGAACCGGGACTAGGCATGGCTACACCTTC CAWGTGTRHGYTF TRBV30 - few TRBJ1-2
TGCGCCAGCAGCTTGGCCTCCGGGACAGGGGTGTGGGGCGAGCAGTACTTC CASSLASGTGVWGEQYF TRBV5-1 TRBD1 - TRBJ2-7
TGTGCCAGCAGCTGGACTAGAGAGTACAATGAGCAGTTCTTC CASSWTREYNEQFF TRBV5-4 TRBD2 - TRBJ2-1
TGTGCCAGCAGTTTAGGAGGGGCCACCTACGAGCAGTACTTC CASSLGGATYEQYF TRBV28 - - TRBJ2-7
TGCGCCAGCAGCTTCTCCGGTACAGGGGGAGGGAATGAGCAGTTCTTC CASSFSGTGGGNEQFF TRBV10-1 - - TRBJ2-1
TGCGCCAGCAGCCAAGACCTCGGGTTATTAAAGCAGTTCTTC CASSQDLGLLKQFF TRBV4-1 - - TRBJ2-1
TGTGCCAGCAGCTCCCTAGCGGGAGGGCCTGAGCAGTACTTC CASSSLAGGPEQYF TRBV7-2 TRBD2 - TRBJ2-7
TGTGCCAGCAGCTTCAGGGGTGGGACAGTTAATGAAAAACTGTTTTTT CASSFRGGTVNEKLFF TRBV5-4 TRBD1 - TRBJ1-4
TGCAGCGTTGAAGCCGTCTCTGAAGCTTTCTTT CSVEAVSEAFF TRBV29-1 - - TRBJ1-1
TGCGCCAGCAGCCCAGCGGACAGGGTTCGGCACGAGCAGTACTTC CASSPADRVRHEQYF TRBV5-1 TRBD1 once TRBJ2-7
TGCGCCAGCAGTCGAATATTAGGGCGGGTCCGACCCAACAACACGAACACCGGGGAGCTGTTTTTT CASSRILGRVRPNNTNTGELFF TRBV23-1 - - TRBJ2-2
TGTGCCAGCTGCCAGGCAGGCGACACTGAAGCTTTCTTT CASCQAGDTEAFF TRBV6-5 - - TRBJ1-1
TGTGCCAGCAGCTTGCGACTAGCTGCGGGCTACAATGAGCAGTTCTTC CASSLRLAAGYNEQFF TRBV11-3 TRBD2 - TRBJ2-1
TGTGCCAGTAGTCCTTCCCTAGCGGGAGTTTCTCGGTCCGACGAGCAGTACTTC CASSPSLAGVSRSDEQYF TRBV19 TRBD2 - TRBJ2-7
TGTGCCAGCAGCCATTCCGTCTCTGGGGCCAACGTCCTGACTTTC CASSHSVSGANVLTF TRBV14 - - TRBJ2-6
TGTGCCAGCAGTTTATGGGACAGGGGGCGCGGGGAGCTGTTTTTT CASSLWDRGRGELFF TRBV28 TRBD1 - TRBJ2-2
TGTGCCAGCAGTTACTCCGCCCCGGGAACCAATGAGCAGTTCTTC CASSYSAPGTNEQFF TRBV6-6 - once TRBJ2-1
TGTGCCAGCAGTGTACACCCGGACAGGGGCAATGAAGCTTTCTTT CASSVHPDRGNEAFF TRBV6-1 TRBD1 - TRBJ1-1
TGCGCCAGCAGTGATGGGCTAGCGGGGCGGGAGACCCAGTACTTC CASSDGLAGRETQYF TRBV10-2 TRBD2 - TRBJ2-5
TGTGCCACCAGCAGGCCGGGACAGGGAGTCACCGGGGAGCTGTTTTTT CATSRPGQGVTGELFF TRBV15 TRBD1 - TRBJ2-2
TGTGCCAGCAGCGCTGAGGGCCCGAGCTCCTACAATGAGCAGTTCTTC CASSAEGPSSYNEQFF TRBV11-1 - - TRBJ2-1
TGTGCCAGCAGCGTACAGGGGGACTACAATGAGCAGTTCTTC CASSVQGDYNEQFF TRBV9 TRBD1 - TRBJ2-1
TGCGCCAGCAGCTTGGGTATGAGGGAGTTTTACTACGAGCAGTACTTC CASSLGMREFYYEQYF TRBV5-1 - - TRBJ2-7
TGTGCCACCAAGTATGGGGGCTCGGTGAACACTGAAGCTTTCTTT CATKYGGSVNTEAFF TRBV27 - - TRBJ1-1
TGCGCCAGCAGCCCGGATGTAGTGAGGAGAGGATATGGAAACACCATATATTTT CASSPDVVRRGYGNTIYF TRBV5-1 - - TRBJ1-3